The next 26 T cell receptor beta chains were all read from a single sample in a study of blood T cell repertoires in COVID-19. Assay used: immunoSEQ multiplex PCR; TCRdb lists only in-frame clones, some missing. Of about 240,000 clones listed, about 81% are singletons. Specimen: peripheral blood. Source of these receptors: a woman in her sixties with active or convalescent COVID-19.

The CDR3 spells CASRHGQGRRGTEAFF. CDR3 sequence (DNA): TGTGCCAGTAGACACGGACAGGGTAGACGGGGCACTGAAGCTTTCTTT. V usage is TRBV19 and J usage is TRBJ1-1; 8 nucleotides match TRBD1. The germline CDR1 and CDR2 sequences are LNHDA and SQIVND (reference sequence). With V trimmed by 6 bases and J by 4 bases, 13 bases remained unmatched. CDR3 length: 16 residues.

This chain links TRBV5-5 with TRBJ2-5, with D possibly TRBD1 on 6 matching bases. Looked up from germline, CDR1 is SGHKS and CDR2 is YYEKEE (reference sequence). The CDR3 length is 16 residues. With 2 bases removed from V and 1 base from J, the gap between germline ends came to 15 bases. The DNA for the CDR3 is TGTGCCAGCAGCTTCAACAGGGCCGGGGTCCAAGAGACCCAGTACTTC. Encoded protein: CASSFNRAGVQETQYF.

V and J are TRBV5-1 and TRBJ2-2; TRBD2 matches 12 bases. The CDR3 covers 19 residues. Unmatched junction bases numbered 11, after V lost 0 bases and J lost 5 bases. The germline V gene encodes CDR1 SGHRS and CDR2 YFSETQ. Here the CDR3 reads CASSLDASGGGLRTGELFF. The DNA for the CDR3 is TGCGCCAGCAGCTTGGACGCTAGCGGGGGGGGCCTGAGGACCGGGGAGCTGTTTTTT.

The chain has TRBV18 and TRBJ2-1; D might be TRBD2 (7 bases). CDR3 size: 18 residues. Trimming shortened V by 2 bases and J by 1 base, and 18 bases separated the two germline ends. Germline V gene lookup returns CDR1 KGHSH and CDR2 LQKENI. CDR3 bases: TGTGCCAGCTCACCAGTGGAAGGGGGGGGCGGGTCCTACAATGAGCAGTTCTTC. It translates to CASSPVEGGGGSYNEQFF.

The V and J genes are TRBV19 and TRBJ1-6, with 9 bases identical to TRBD1. The length of the CDR3 is 15 residues. The germline V gene has CDR1 LNHDA and CDR2 SQIVND (reference sequence). The trim removed 6 bases at V and 9 bases at J, leaving 9 bases unmatched. CDR3 DNA sequence: TGTGCCAGTAGGGACCGGGACAGGGTGTCTTCACCCCTCCACTTT. Its protein is CASRDRDRVSSPLHF.

The chain joins TRBV7-9 to TRBJ2-1, with 8 bases identical to TRBD1. CDR1 and CDR2 from the germline V gene are SEHNR and FQNEAQ (reference sequence). This CDR3 spans 16 amino acids. The V segment lost 5 bases and the J segment 1 base; nucleotides outside the gene matches: 7. Written as DNA, the CDR3 is TGTGCCAGCAGCCGTTCGGACAGGGCGTCCTACAATGAGCAGTTCTTC. It encodes CASSRSDRASYNEQFF. The complete variable domain, with remaining parts taken from reference TRBV7-9 and TRBJ2-1, reads DTGVSQNPRHKITKRGQNVTFRCDPISEHNRLYWYRQTLGQGPEFLTYFQNEAQLEKSRLLSDRFSAERPKGSFSTLEIQRTEQGDSAMYLCASSRSDRASYNEQFFGPGTRLTVL.

This clone was counted once. This chain joins TRBV3-1 (or the pseudogene TRBV3-2) and TRBJ2-1; possible D gene TRBD1, 5 bases. CDR1 is LGHDT, CDR2 YNNKEL, per germline (reference sequence). The V end lost 5 bases, the J end lost 7 bases, and 9 bases lay between the germline ends. This CDR3 spans 12 amino acids. The CDR3 nucleotides are TGTGCCAGCAGCTACAGGAATAATGAGCAGTTCTTC. Residues: CASSYRNNEQFF.

The V call is TRBV10-1, the J call TRBJ2-5; 9 positions match TRBD1. From germline, CDR1 is WNHNN and CDR2 SYGVQD (reference sequence). The CDR3 loop spans 12 amino acids. Losses at the gene ends were 10 bases for V and 5 bases for J; bases not matched to a gene: 5. The CDR3 bases are TGCGCCACATACAGGGGGCTTGAGACCCAGTACTTC. Protein sequence: CATYRGLETQYF.

The chain employs TRBV5-5 and TRBJ2-2; 8 nucleotides agree with TRBD1. Germline trimming cut 2 bases from V and 3 bases from J; bases unmatched to any gene: 12. The CDR3 is made up of 18 amino acids. Per germline, CDR1 SGHKS and CDR2 YYEKEE (reference sequence). CDR3 DNA sequence: TGTGCCAGCAGCTTTGGGTTAGGGACAGGAGGATACACCGGGGAGCTGTTTTTT. Residues: CASSFGLGTGGYTGELFF.

The chain joins TRBV9 to TRBJ2-5, with 12 bases that match TRBD2. CDR3 length: 18 residues. Losses at the gene ends were 0 bases for V and 1 base for J; bases not matched to a gene: 7. CDR1 and CDR2 from the germline V gene are SGDLS and YYNGEE. DNA for the CDR3: TGTGCCAGCAGCGTAGCCCTCACTAGCGGGGGGCCCCAAGAGACCCAGTACTTC. Amino acid sequence: CASSVALTSGGPQETQYF. Together with reference TRBV9 and TRBJ2-5, the CDR3 gives the full variable domain: DSGVTQTPKHLITATGQRVTLRCSPRSGDLSVYWYQQSLDQGLQFLIQYYNGEERAKGNILERFSAQQFPDLHSELNLSSLELGDSALYFCASSVALTSGGPQETQYFGPGTRLLVL.

V gene TRBV7-3 combines with J gene TRBJ1-1; TRBD1 might be the D (6 bases). The CDR3 is 14 residues long. V was pared by 5 bases and J by 6 bases, with 16 bases between. Germline lookup yields CDR1 SGHTA and CDR2 FQGTGA. CDR3 sequence: CASSPQGPRSEAFF. CDR3 bases: TGTGCCAGCAGCCCTCAGGGGCCCAGATCTGAAGCTTTCTTT.

This chain connects TRBV18 to TRBJ2-3, with a tentative D call TRBD2 (6 bases). Trimming took 3 bases from V and 3 from J, leaving 16 bases between them. Per the germline V gene, CDR1 is KGHSH and CDR2 is LQKENI. The CDR3 consists of 16 residues. CDR3 bases: TGTGCCAGCTCACCCTCGGCCGGGAGTGGGACAGATACGCAGTATTTT. This gives the protein CASSPSAGSGTDTQYF.

V usage is TRBV9 and J usage is TRBJ2-3; 7 positions match TRBD2. Germline CDR1 and CDR2: SGDLS and YYNGEE. V lost 0 bases to trimming and J lost 1 base; unmatched junction nucleotides: 2. The CDR3 is 15 amino acids. In nucleotides, the CDR3 is TGTGCCAGCAGCGTAGTTGGGGGGGGCACAGATACGCAGTATTTT. This encodes CASSVVGGGTDTQYF.

V gene TRBV6-5 combines with J gene TRBJ2-7, with a tentative D call TRBD1 (6 bases). The CDR3 extends over 13 amino acids. Trimming cost V 5 bases and J 0 bases, with 8 bases left between them. CDR1 is MNHEY and CDR2 is SVGAGI in the germline V gene. The CDR3 here is CASSTGYSYEQYF. Written as DNA, the CDR3 is TGTGCCAGCAGTACAGGGTACTCCTACGAGCAGTACTTC.

CDR3 sequence: CASIRDRGRQSYGYTF. The CDR3 DNA follows: TGTGCCAGCATCCGGGACAGGGGGCGTCAAAGCTATGGCTACACCTTC. The V and J genes are TRBV2 and TRBJ1-2; TRBD1 agrees at 12 bases. Germline CDR1 reads SNHLY; CDR2 reads FYNNEI. The CDR3 loop spans 16 amino acids. The J segment lost 4 bases and the V segment lost 7 bases, leaving 10 bases of the junction unmatched.

V is TRBV6-5 and J is TRBJ1-2; a weak D match, TRBD1 (5 bases). Germline assignment: CDR1 MNHEY and CDR2 SVGAGI. V lost 6 bases and J 2 bases, leaving 16 bases between the germline ends. The CDR3 has 15 residues. CDR3 sequence (DNA): TGTGCCAGCAGCCCCACGGGACTTTCCAACTATGGCTACACCTTC. Amino acid sequence: CASSPTGLSNYGYTF.

The chain combines TRBV4-1 with TRBJ2-7; TRBD2 matches at 12 bases. The V segment lost 3 bases and the J segment 3 bases; nucleotides outside the gene matches: 6. The germline V gene encodes CDR1 MGHRA and CDR2 YSYEKL. The CDR3 has 16 amino acids. The CDR3 here is CASSHPSGGAFYEQYF. For the CDR3, the DNA is TGCGCCAGCAGCCACCCTAGCGGGGGGGCCTTCTACGAGCAGTACTTC.

The chain couples TRBV7-8 to TRBJ1-1, with 7 bases lining up with TRBD1. After removal of 1 base from V and 0 bases from J, the junction contained 5 bases not matched to a gene. Germline V gene sequence: CDR1 SGHVS, CDR2 FQNEAQ. CDR3 length: 16 amino acids. The CDR3 here is CASSLGGTALNTEAFF. DNA for the CDR3: TGTGCCAGCAGCTTAGGAGGGACAGCTTTGAACACTGAAGCTTTCTTT.

V is TRBV10-3 and J is TRBJ2-7, with TRBD1 matching 10 bases. The CDR3 spans 13 residues. The V and J ends lost 2 bases and 9 bases, in that order; junction bases with no gene match: 4. Germline values: CDR1 ENHRY, CDR2 SYGVKD. The chain's CDR3 is CAISEDRGLGQYF. The CDR3 DNA follows: TGTGCCATCAGTGAGGACAGGGGGCTTGGGCAGTACTTC.

This chain links TRBV5-1 with TRBJ2-1; maybe TRBD2 (6 bases). The germline V gene has CDR1 SGHRS and CDR2 YFSETQ. The CDR3 consists of 15 residues. V was shortened by 0 bases and J by 8 bases, with 15 bases between the two germline ends. The CDR3 region is CASSLGTPGVDEQFF. CDR3 nucleotide sequence: TGCGCCAGCAGCTTGGGGACTCCGGGGGTCGATGAGCAGTTCTTC.

This clone appeared once. The chain is built from TRBV19 and TRBJ1-2; D might be TRBD1 (5 bases). Germline values: CDR1 LNHDA, CDR2 SQIVND (reference sequence). The ends were cut back, 9 bases at V and 3 bases at J, with 14 bases in the middle. This CDR3 is 13 amino acids long. The CDR3 loop is CASQRQGYYGYTF. The CDR3, as DNA: TGTGCCAGCCAACGTCAGGGATACTATGGCTACACCTTC. The variable domain in full, with the rest retrieved from reference TRBV19 and TRBJ1-2, is DGGITQSPKYLFRKEGQNVTLSCEQNLNHDAMYWYRQDPGQGLRLIYYSQIVNDFQKGDIAEGYSVSREKKESFPLTVTSAQKNPTAFYLCASQRQGYYGYTFGSGTRLTVV.

This clone turned up a few times. This chain uses TRBV19 with TRBJ2-3; 9 bases agree with TRBD2. This CDR3 contains 15 residues. The germline gives CDR1 LNHDA, CDR2 SQIVND (reference sequence). V was clipped by 7 bases and J by 1 base; unmatched bases: 6. The CDR3 region is CASTLSGGRTDTQYF. The CDR3 nucleotides read TGTGCCAGTACCCTTAGCGGGGGCCGCACAGATACGCAGTATTTT.

This clone occurred once. The rearrangement uses TRBV3-1 (or the pseudogene TRBV3-2) and TRBJ1-4, with D perhaps TRBD1 (5 bases). The germline gives CDR1 LGHDT, CDR2 YNNKEL (reference sequence). The CDR3 runs 14 residues. V lost 4 bases to trimming and J lost 2 bases, with 8 bases between them. This CDR3 reads CASSLRGTNEKLFF. CDR3 nucleotide sequence: TGTGCCAGCAGCCTCCGGGGGACTAATGAAAAACTGTTTTTT.

The chain recombines TRBV7-3 with TRBJ1-1; D is unclear. Trimming took 5 bases from V and 1 from J, leaving 8 bases between them. Germline assignment: CDR1 SGHTA and CDR2 FQGTGA. The CDR3 spans 13 residues. In DNA form, the CDR3 reads TGTGCCAGCAGCCAATACAGGAACACTGAAGCTTTCTTT. Protein product: CASSQYRNTEAFF.

The gene calls are TRBV11-2 and TRBJ1-3, with 7 bases lining up with TRBD1. Germline CDR1 reads SGHAT; CDR2 reads FQNNGV. The trim removed 5 bases at V and 0 bases at J, leaving 10 bases unmatched. The CDR3 covers 17 residues. CDR3 sequence (DNA): TGTGCCAGCAGCCCAAGGGGGCAGCCCTACTCTGGAAACACCATATATTTT. It specifies CASSPRGQPYSGNTIYF. Full variable domain (rest looked up from reference TRBV11-2 and TRBJ1-3): EAGVAQSPRYKIIEKRQSVAFWCNPISGHATLYWYQQILGQGPKLLIQFQNNGVVDDSQLPKDRFSAERLKGVDSTLKIQPAKLEDSAVYLCASSPRGQPYSGNTIYFGEGSWLTVV.

This chain joins TRBV6-2 or TRBV6-3 and TRBJ1-6; a weak D match, TRBD1 (6 bases). The V and J ends lost 2 bases and 14 bases respectively, with 19 bases between them. This CDR3 comprises 15 residues. Per germline, CDR1 MNHEY and CDR2 SVGEGT. The CDR3 sequence: CASSYQHTAGESLHF. The CDR3 bases are TGTGCCAGCAGTTACCAGCACACAGCAGGGGAATCCCTCCACTTT.